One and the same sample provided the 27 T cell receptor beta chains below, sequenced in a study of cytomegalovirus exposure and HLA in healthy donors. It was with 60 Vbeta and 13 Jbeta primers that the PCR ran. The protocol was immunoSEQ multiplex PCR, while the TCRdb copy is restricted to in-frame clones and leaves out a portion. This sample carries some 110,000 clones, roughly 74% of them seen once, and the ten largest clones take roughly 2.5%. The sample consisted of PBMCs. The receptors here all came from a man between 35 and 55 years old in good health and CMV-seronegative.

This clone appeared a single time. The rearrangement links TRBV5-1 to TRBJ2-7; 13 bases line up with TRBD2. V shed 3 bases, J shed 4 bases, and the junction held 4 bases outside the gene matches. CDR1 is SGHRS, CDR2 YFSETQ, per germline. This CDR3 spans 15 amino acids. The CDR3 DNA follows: TGCGCCAGCAGCTGGACTAGCGGGGGCTTATACGAGCAGTACTTC. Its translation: CASSWTSGGLYEQYF.

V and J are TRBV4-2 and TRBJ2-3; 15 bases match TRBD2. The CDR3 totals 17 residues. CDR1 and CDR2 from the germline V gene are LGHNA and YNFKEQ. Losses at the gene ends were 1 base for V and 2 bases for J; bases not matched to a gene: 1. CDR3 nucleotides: TGTGCCAGCAGCCAAGGGACTAGCGGGGGGGACACAGATACGCAGTATTTT. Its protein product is CASSQGTSGGDTDTQYF.

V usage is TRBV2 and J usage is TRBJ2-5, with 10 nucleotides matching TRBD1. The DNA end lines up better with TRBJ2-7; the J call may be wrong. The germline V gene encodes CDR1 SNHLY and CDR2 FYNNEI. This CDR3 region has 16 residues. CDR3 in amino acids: CASSEAQGTGVYEQYF. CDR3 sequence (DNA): TGTGCCAGCAGTGAAGCGCAAGGGACAGGGGTATACGAGCAGTACTTC.

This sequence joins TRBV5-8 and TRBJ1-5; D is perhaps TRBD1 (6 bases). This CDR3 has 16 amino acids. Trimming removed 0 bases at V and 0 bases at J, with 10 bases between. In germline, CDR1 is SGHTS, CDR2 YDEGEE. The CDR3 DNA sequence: TGTGCCAGCAGCTTGGCTGGGGGCTATAGCAATCAGCCCCAGCATTTT. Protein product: CASSLAGGYSNQPQHF.

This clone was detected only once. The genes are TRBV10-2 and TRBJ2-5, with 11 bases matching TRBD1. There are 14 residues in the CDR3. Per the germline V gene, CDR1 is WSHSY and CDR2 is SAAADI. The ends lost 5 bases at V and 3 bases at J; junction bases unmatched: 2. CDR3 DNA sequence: TGCGCCAGCAGTTGGGGACAGGGGGAAGAGACCCAGTACTTC. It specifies CASSWGQGEETQYF.

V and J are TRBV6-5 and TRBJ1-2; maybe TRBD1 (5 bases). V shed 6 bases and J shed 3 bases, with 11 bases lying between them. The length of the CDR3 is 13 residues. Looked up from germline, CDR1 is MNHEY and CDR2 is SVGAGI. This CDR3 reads CASSPATDYGYTF. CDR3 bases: TGTGCCAGCAGCCCCGCGACAGACTATGGCTACACCTTC.

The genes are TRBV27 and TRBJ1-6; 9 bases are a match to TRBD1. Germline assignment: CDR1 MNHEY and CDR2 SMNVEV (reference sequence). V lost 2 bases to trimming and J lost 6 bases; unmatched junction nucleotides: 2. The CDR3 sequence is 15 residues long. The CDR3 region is CASSLRDRVNSPLHF. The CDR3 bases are TGTGCCAGCAGTTTAAGGGACAGGGTTAATTCACCCCTCCACTTT.

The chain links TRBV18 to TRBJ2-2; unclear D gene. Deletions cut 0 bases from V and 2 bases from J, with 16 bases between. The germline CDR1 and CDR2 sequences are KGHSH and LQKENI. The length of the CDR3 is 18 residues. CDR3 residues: CASSPPGRVRSNTGELFF. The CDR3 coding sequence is TGTGCCAGCTCACCACCAGGCCGGGTGCGGTCTAACACCGGGGAGCTGTTTTTT. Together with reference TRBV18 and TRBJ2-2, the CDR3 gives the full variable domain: NAGVMQNPRHLVRRRGQEARLRCSPMKGHSHVYWYRQLPEEGLKFMVYLQKENIIDESGMPKERFSAEFPKEGPSILRIQQVVRGDSAAYFCASSPPGRVRSNTGELFFGEGSRLTVL.

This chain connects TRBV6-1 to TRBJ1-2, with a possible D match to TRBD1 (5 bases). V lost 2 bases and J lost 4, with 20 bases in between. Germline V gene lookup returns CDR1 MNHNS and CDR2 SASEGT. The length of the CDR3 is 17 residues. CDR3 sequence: CASSERSGGDHIYGYTF. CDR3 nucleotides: TGTGCCAGCAGTGAACGATCGGGGGGAGACCATATCTATGGCTACACCTTC.

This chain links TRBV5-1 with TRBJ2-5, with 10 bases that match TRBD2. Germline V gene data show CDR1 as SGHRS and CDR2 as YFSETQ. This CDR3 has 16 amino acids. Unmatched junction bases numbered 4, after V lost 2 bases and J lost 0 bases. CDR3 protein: CASSFSGGPNQETQYF. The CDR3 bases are TGCGCCAGCAGCTTTAGCGGGGGGCCGAACCAAGAGACCCAGTACTTC.

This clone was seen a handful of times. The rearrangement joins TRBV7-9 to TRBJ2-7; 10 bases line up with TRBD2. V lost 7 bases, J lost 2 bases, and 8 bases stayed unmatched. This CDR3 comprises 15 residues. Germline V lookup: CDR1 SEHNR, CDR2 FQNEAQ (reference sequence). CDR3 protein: CASTESGGAPYEQYF. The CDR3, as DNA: TGTGCCAGCACCGAGAGCGGGGGGGCTCCCTACGAGCAGTACTTC.

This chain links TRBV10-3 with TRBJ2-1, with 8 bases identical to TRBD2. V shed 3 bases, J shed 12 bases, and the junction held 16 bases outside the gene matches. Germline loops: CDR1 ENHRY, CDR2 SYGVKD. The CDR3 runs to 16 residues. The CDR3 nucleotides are TGTGCCATCAGTGACCCTGGGGCTAGCGGGCGTTGGTGGCAGTTCTTC. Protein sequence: CAISDPGASGRWWQFF.

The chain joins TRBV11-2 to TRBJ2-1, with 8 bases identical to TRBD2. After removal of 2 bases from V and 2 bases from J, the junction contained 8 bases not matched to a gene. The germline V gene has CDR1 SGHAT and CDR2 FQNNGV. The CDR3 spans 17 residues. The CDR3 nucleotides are TGTGCCAGCAGCTTAAGGGGTAGCGGGGCCACCTACAATGAGCAGTTCTTC. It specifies CASSLRGSGATYNEQFF.

CDR3 in DNA: TGCGCCAGCAGACAGGCAAATTCACCCCTCCACTTT. This translates into CASRQANSPLHF. The chain links TRBV5-1 to TRBJ1-6; D may be TRBD1 (5 bases). The germline CDR1 and CDR2 sequences are SGHRS and YFSETQ. The CDR3 extends over 12 amino acids. V lost 5 bases and J 7 bases, leaving 7 bases between the germline ends.

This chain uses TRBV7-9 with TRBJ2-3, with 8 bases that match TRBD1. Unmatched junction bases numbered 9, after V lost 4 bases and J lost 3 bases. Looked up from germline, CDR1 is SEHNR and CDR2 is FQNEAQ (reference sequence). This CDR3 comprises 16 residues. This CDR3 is CASSSSGTGLTDTQYF. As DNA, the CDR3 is TGTGCCAGCAGCTCCTCCGGGACAGGATTGACAGATACGCAGTATTTT.

In nucleotides, the CDR3 is TGTGCCAGCAGCTTAGCTGGCGGATTAAACACAGATACGCAGTATTTT. Residues: CASSLAGGLNTDTQYF. The chain recombines TRBV7-6 with TRBJ2-3; D not certain. V was clipped by 0 bases and J by 2 bases, with 12 bases between them. The germline CDR1 and CDR2 sequences are SGHVS and FNYEAQ. The CDR3 has 16 residues. Combining the CDR3 with reference TRBV7-6 and TRBJ2-3 gives the whole variable domain GAGVSQSPRYKVTKRGQDVALRCDPISGHVSLYWYRQALGQGPEFLTYFNYEAQQDKSGLPNDRFSAERPEGSISTLTIQRTEQRDSAMYRCASSLAGGLNTDTQYFGPGTRLTVL.

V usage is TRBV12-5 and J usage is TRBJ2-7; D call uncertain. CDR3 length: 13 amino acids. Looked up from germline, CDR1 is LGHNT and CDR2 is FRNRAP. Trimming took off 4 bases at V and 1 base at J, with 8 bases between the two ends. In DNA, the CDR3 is TGTGCTAGTGGTTCGCGCGTATCCTACGAGCAGTACTTC. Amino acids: CASGSRVSYEQYF.

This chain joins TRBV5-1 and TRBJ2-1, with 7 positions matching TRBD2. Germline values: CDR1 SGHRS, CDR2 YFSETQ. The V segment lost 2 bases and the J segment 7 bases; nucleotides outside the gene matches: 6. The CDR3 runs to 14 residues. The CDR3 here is CASSFGGGGNEQFF. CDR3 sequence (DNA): TGCGCCAGCAGCTTCGGCGGGGGAGGGAATGAGCAGTTCTTC.

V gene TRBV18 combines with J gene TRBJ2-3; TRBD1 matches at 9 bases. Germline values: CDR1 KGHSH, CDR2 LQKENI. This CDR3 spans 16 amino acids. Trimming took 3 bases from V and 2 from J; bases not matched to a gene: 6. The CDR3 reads CASSPQYRGHTDTQYF. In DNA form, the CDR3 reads TGTGCCAGCTCACCCCAGTACAGGGGGCACACAGATACGCAGTATTTT.

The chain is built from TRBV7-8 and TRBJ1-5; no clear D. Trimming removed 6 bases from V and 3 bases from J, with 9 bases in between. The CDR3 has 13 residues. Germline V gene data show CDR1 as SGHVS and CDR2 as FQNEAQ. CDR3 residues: CASSREPNQPQHF. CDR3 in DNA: TGTGCCAGCAGTCGGGAACCCAATCAGCCCCAGCATTTT.

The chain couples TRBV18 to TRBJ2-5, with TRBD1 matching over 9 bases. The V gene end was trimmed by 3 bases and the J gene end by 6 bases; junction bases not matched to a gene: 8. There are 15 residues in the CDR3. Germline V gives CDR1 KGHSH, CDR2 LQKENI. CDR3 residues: CASSPLDRGGKTQYF. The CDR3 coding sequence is TGTGCCAGCTCACCTCTGGACAGGGGCGGAAAGACCCAGTACTTC.

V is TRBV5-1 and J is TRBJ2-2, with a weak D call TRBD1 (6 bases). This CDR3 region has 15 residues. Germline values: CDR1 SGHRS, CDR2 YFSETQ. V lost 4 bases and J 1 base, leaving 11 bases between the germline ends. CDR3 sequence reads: CASSVRGGNTGELFF. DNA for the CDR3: TGCGCCAGCAGCGTCAGGGGCGGGAACACCGGGGAGCTGTTTTTT. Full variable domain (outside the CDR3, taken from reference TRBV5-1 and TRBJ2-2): KAGVTQTPRYLIKTRGQQVTLSCSPISGHRSVSWYQQTPGQGLQFLFEYFSETQRNKGNFPGRFSGRQFSNSRSEMNVSTLELGDSALYLCASSVRGGNTGELFFGEGSRLTVL.

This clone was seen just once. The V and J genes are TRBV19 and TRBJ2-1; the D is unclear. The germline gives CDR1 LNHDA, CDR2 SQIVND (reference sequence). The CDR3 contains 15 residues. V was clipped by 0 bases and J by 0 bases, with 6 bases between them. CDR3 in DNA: TGTGCCAGTAGTATAGACGAGAGCTCCTACAATGAGCAGTTCTTC. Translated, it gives CASSIDESSYNEQFF.

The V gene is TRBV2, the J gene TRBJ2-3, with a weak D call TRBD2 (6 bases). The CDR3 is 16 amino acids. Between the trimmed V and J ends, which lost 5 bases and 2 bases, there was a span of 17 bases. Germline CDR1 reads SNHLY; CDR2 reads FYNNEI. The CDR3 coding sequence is TGTGCCAGCAGTCTGCGGGACGGCAGTCTCACAGATACGCAGTATTTT. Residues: CASSLRDGSLTDTQYF.

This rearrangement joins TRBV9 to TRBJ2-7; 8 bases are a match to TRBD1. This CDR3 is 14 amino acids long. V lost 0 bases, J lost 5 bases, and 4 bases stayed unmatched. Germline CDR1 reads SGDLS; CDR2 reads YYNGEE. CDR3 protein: CASSVGTGYNEQYF. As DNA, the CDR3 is TGTGCCAGCAGCGTAGGGACAGGGTACAACGAGCAGTACTTC.

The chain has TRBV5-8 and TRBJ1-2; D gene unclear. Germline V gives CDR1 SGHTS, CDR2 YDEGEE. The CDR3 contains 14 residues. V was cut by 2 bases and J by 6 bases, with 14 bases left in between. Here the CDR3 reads CASSFNRGLDGYTF. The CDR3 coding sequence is TGTGCCAGCAGCTTTAATCGGGGTTTGGATGGCTACACCTTC.

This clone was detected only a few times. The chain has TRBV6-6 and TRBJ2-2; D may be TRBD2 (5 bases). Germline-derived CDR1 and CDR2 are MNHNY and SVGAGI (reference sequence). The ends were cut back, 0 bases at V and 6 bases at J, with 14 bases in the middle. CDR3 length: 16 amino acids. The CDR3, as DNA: TGTGCCAGCAGTTACTCGAAAAGGCGGGCATCCGGGGAGCTGTTTTTT. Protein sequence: CASSYSKRRASGELFF.